This T cell receptor (beta chain) is drawn from a study of immune evolution from preneoplasia to lung adenocarcinoma. At the level of the study: HLA loss of heterozygosity: 6% to 7.5% AIS, about 15% MIA, approximately 35% ADC, none AAH. Overall study results and limits: From normal lung to invasive adenocarcinoma, top clone frequencies appeared to decrease.

Remarks on this clone: The antigen is undetermined. The germline gene is not matched at one end of the junction; a read error may be the cause.

Produced via immunoSEQ multiplex PCR; TCRdb's table is partial and in-frame only. The table lists more than 4,500 clones, approximately 83% of them singletons. The CDR3 covers 14 residues. Germline V gives CDR1 MDHEN, CDR2 SYDVKM. The sample was FFPE atypical adenomatous hyperplasia tissue from the lung. Subset described: atypical adenomatous hyperplasia (AAH), lung preneoplasia. V gene TRBV28 combines with J gene TRBJ2-1; TRBD2 is a possible D gene (5 bases). The receptor's source is a person aged 65 to 79 with lung adenocarcinoma. Here the CDR3 DNA reads TGTGTCAGCAGACCCGACTATCCGAACAATGAGCAGTTCTTC. Amino acid sequence: CVSRPDYPNNEQFF.